These 31 T cell receptor beta chains were sequenced from one sample in a study of blood T cell repertoires in COVID-19. Repertoires were generated with immunoSEQ multiplex PCR, while TCRdb's copy carries only in-frame clones and drops some. The sample has some 130,000 clones, roughly nine tenths seen once. Sequenced sample: peripheral blood. The receptors come from a man in his sixties with COVID-19, enrolled during active disease.

This CDR3 reads CASSHKEVPYNEQFF. Here the CDR3 DNA reads TGCGCCAGCAGTCATAAGGAGGTCCCTTACAATGAGCAGTTCTTC. The chain has TRBV23-1 and TRBJ2-1; TRBD2 might be the D (5 bases). TRBV23-1 belongs to the ORF category, with a function that is uncertain. With 3 bases removed from V and 4 bases from J, the gap between germline ends came to 13 bases. CDR3 size: 15 residues.

The genes are TRBV2 and TRBJ2-3, with 15 nucleotides matching TRBD2. The CDR3 runs to 17 residues. Germline V gene sequence: CDR1 SNHLY, CDR2 FYNNEI. Losses at the gene ends were 8 bases for V and 0 bases for J; bases not matched to a gene: 6. CDR3 residues: CASGGTSGRTSTDTQYF. CDR3 nucleotides: TGTGCCAGCGGGGGGACTAGCGGGAGGACTAGCACAGATACGCAGTATTTT.

The chain has TRBV19 and TRBJ2-7, with a weak D call TRBD2 (7 bases). Trimming shortened V by 5 bases and J by 7 bases, and 18 bases separated the two germline ends. There are 14 residues in the CDR3. Germline CDR1 reads LNHDA; CDR2 reads SQIVND (reference sequence). The CDR3: CASSRGLSGGEQYF. For the CDR3, the DNA is TGTGCCAGTAGTCGGGGGCTCTCGGGAGGTGAGCAGTACTTC.

This chain connects TRBV7-9 to TRBJ2-1; D is uncertain. CDR3 length equals 13 residues. CDR1 and CDR2 from the germline V gene are SEHNR and FQNEAQ (reference sequence). Trimming pared 4 bases from V and 6 bases from J, leaving 10 bases between. The CDR3 DNA reads as TGTGCCAGCAGCTCTAGACTGGCCAATGAGCAGTTCTTC. This encodes CASSSRLANEQFF.

This rearrangement joins TRBV4-1 to TRBJ2-1; TRBD2 aligns across 15 bases. Germline loops: CDR1 MGHRA, CDR2 YSYEKL. This CDR3 spans 15 amino acids. V was clipped by 8 bases and J by 10 bases; unmatched bases: 9. CDR3 in DNA: TGCGCCAGCCAGGGACTAGCGGGAGGTTTTGTAGAGCAGTTCTTC. Translated: CASQGLAGGFVEQFF.

The chain recombines TRBV5-4 with TRBJ2-7; 10 nucleotides match TRBD2. This CDR3 has 15 residues. The V segment lost 0 bases and the J segment 6 bases; nucleotides outside the gene matches: 6. CDR1 and CDR2 (germline): SGHNT, YYREEE (reference sequence). This CDR3 reads CASSLGSGRALEQYF. The CDR3 DNA is TGTGCCAGCAGCTTGGGGAGCGGGAGGGCCCTCGAGCAGTACTTC.

The chain employs TRBV4-1 and TRBJ2-2; 7 bases match TRBD2. V lost 4 bases to trimming and J lost 3 bases; unmatched junction nucleotides: 14. Germline loops: CDR1 MGHRA, CDR2 YSYEKL. The CDR3 contains 18 residues. The CDR3 reads CASSPRSRAGEDTGELFF. CDR3 nucleotides: TGCGCCAGCAGCCCCCGCTCCCGCGCGGGGGAAGACACCGGGGAGCTGTTTTTT.

The chain carries TRBV9 and TRBJ2-3; 10 bases match TRBD1. V dropped 1 base and J dropped 6; count of bases not matched to a gene: 8. The CDR3 covers 16 residues. Germline CDR1 is SGDLS and CDR2 is YYNGEE. The DNA for the CDR3 is TGTGCCAGCAGCGTACGGGGGACAGGGGAGTCTGATACGCAGTATTTT. Encoded protein: CASSVRGTGESDTQYF.

This chain connects TRBV25-1 to TRBJ2-2; TRBD1 matches 7 bases. Trimming took 9 bases from V and 4 from J; bases not matched to a gene: 5. This CDR3 comprises 13 residues. The germline gives CDR1 MGHDK, CDR2 SYGVNS. CDR3 coding DNA: TGTGCCAGTAGGGACAGAACCACCGGGGAGCTGTTTTTT. This translates into CASRDRTTGELFF.

The chain links TRBV12-3 or TRBV12-4 to TRBJ1-3, with 7 positions matching TRBD1. The CDR3 has 12 amino acids. The V gene end was trimmed by 6 bases and the J gene end by 8 bases; junction bases not matched to a gene: 4. CDR3 sequence (DNA): TGTGCCAGCAGCGAGGGGGCTCACACCATATATTTT. It specifies CASSEGAHTIYF.

The V call is TRBV6-6, the J call TRBJ2-7; tentative D call: TRBD2 (7 bases). CDR1 MNHNY and CDR2 SVGAGI come from the germline V gene (reference sequence). CDR3 size: 17 residues. Deletions cut 5 bases from V and 3 bases from J, with 23 bases between. The CDR3 DNA reads as TGTGCCAGCAGTCACCCTCCGCAGGGGCGGGAGTTCTACGAGCAGTACTTC. Its protein product is CASSHPPQGREFYEQYF.

The V and J genes are TRBV7-2 and TRBJ2-3, with D possibly TRBD2 on 5 matching bases. The ends were cut back, 0 bases at V and 8 bases at J, with 9 bases in the middle. The CDR3 covers 13 residues. From germline, CDR1 is SGHTA and CDR2 FQGNSA. CDR3 nucleotide sequence: TGTGCCAGCAGCTTAGCGGGAGAGGGTACGCAGTATTTT. Residues: CASSLAGEGTQYF.

CDR3 nucleotide sequence: TGTGCCAGCATGAATGGACAGGCCGATGAGCAGTTCTTC. This encodes CASMNGQADEQFF. V usage is TRBV7-9 and J usage is TRBJ2-1, with TRBD1 matching over 7 bases. Looked up from germline, CDR1 is SEHNR and CDR2 is FQNEAQ (reference sequence). J lost 8 bases, V lost 7 bases, and 8 bases had no gene match. The CDR3 covers 13 residues. Filled out from reference TRBV7-9 and TRBJ2-1, the complete variable domain reads DTGVSQNPRHKITKRGQNVTFRCDPISEHNRLYWYRQTLGQGPEFLTYFQNEAQLEKSRLLSDRFSAERPKGSFSTLEIQRTEQGDSAMYLCASMNGQADEQFFGPGTRLTVL.

This chain uses TRBV5-1 with TRBJ1-1; 9 bases fit TRBD1. V gave up 4 bases and J gave up 5 bases; unmatched junction bases: 6. The V gene's germline CDR1 is SGHRS and CDR2 YFSETQ. The CDR3 totals 14 residues. CDR3 sequence: CASSPEGQGTEAFF. CDR3 sequence (DNA): TGCGCCAGCAGCCCCGAGGGACAGGGAACTGAAGCTTTCTTT.

Notes on this clone: Other nucleotide sequences in the sample specify the same CDR3. The V gene is TRBV28, the J gene TRBJ1-2; 11 bases line up with TRBD1. This CDR3 region has 13 residues. From germline, CDR1 is MDHEN and CDR2 SYDVKM. V lost 6 bases and J lost 7; bases outside the gene matches: 4. The chain's CDR3 is CASSLGQGGGYTF. The CDR3 DNA follows: TGTGCCAGCAGCCTGGGACAGGGGGGTGGCTACACCTTC.

The V call is TRBV19, the J call TRBJ1-5; 8 nucleotides align to TRBD1. V trimming: 4 bases; J trimming: 1 base; junction bases outside the gene matches: 3. The CDR3 runs to 15 residues. Germline assignment: CDR1 LNHDA and CDR2 SQIVND (reference sequence). CDR3 DNA: TGTGCCAGTAGTACGGACAGGGAAAGCAATCAGCCCCAGCATTTT. Amino acid sequence: CASSTDRESNQPQHF.

CDR3 amino acids: CATSRDRLARKIEQYF. The CDR3 nucleotides are TGTGCCACCAGCAGAGATAGACTAGCGAGGAAAATAGAGCAGTACTTC. V usage is TRBV15 and J usage is TRBJ2-7; TRBD2 aligns across 8 bases. CDR3 size: 16 residues. Germline values: CDR1 LNHNV, CDR2 YYDKDF (reference sequence). The trim removed 0 bases at V and 7 bases at J, leaving 11 bases unmatched.

The chain combines TRBV18 with TRBJ2-1; 7 nucleotides line up with TRBD1. The CDR3 extends over 17 amino acids. Germline CDR1 KGHSH, CDR2 LQKENI. Trimming cost V 5 bases and J 8 bases; bases outside gene matches: 18. The CDR3 reads CASSSRQGSLGVDEQFF. Written as DNA, the CDR3 is TGTGCCAGCTCATCCAGACAGGGAAGTTTAGGGGTTGATGAGCAGTTCTTC.

This chain uses TRBV19 with TRBJ2-7, with a possible D match to TRBD2 (5 bases). V shed 6 bases and J shed 3 bases, with 12 bases lying between them. From germline, CDR1 is LNHDA and CDR2 SQIVND (reference sequence). There are 13 residues in the CDR3. The CDR3 reads CASSTGSFYEQYF. The CDR3 nucleotides are TGTGCCAGTAGCACGGGGTCATTCTACGAGCAGTACTTC. The full variable domain, completed using reference TRBV19 and TRBJ2-7, is DGGITQSPKYLFRKEGQNVTLSCEQNLNHDAMYWYRQDPGQGLRLIYYSQIVNDFQKGDIAEGYSVSREKKESFPLTVTSAQKNPTAFYLCASSTGSFYEQYFGPGTRLTVT.

This chain uses TRBV11-2 with TRBJ1-6; no clear D. The CDR3 spans 11 residues. Germline lookup yields CDR1 SGHAT and CDR2 FQNNGV. V lost 4 bases and J 10 bases, leaving 5 bases between the germline ends. The CDR3 loop is CASSSSSPLHF. DNA for the CDR3: TGTGCCAGCAGCTCCTCCTCACCCCTCCACTTT.

The rearrangement uses TRBV27 and TRBJ2-5; 9 bases match TRBD2. The CDR3 totals 15 residues. Trimming removed 1 base from V and 4 bases from J; junction bases left unmatched: 4. Germline V gene sequence: CDR1 MNHEY, CDR2 SMNVEV (reference sequence). DNA of the CDR3: TGTGCCAGCAGTTTATGGCTAGCGGGGAGAGAGACCCAGTACTTC. Translation gives CASSLWLAGRETQYF.

Remarks on this clone: At one end, the junction sequence differs from germline, possibly due to a read error. V and J are TRBV12-3 or TRBV12-4 and TRBJ2-2; no reliable D call. The CDR3 covers 12 residues. CDR3 DNA: TGCGCCGTAACTGCGAACACCGGGGAGCTGTTTTTT. It yields the protein CAVTANTGELFF.

The table lists this clone with a count of one. The gene calls are TRBV19 and TRBJ1-2; 9 bases agree with TRBD1. J lost 4 bases, V lost 5 bases, and 11 bases had no gene match. This CDR3 region has 16 residues. Germline lookup yields CDR1 LNHDA and CDR2 SQIVND (reference sequence). As DNA, the CDR3 is TGTGCCAGTAGTGCTGGGACAGGGCTTGTTAGCTATGGCTACACCTTC. Its protein product is CASSAGTGLVSYGYTF.

The V and J genes are TRBV5-4 and TRBJ2-3, with 9 nucleotides matching TRBD1. The CDR3 is made up of 15 amino acids. Germline V CDR1 and CDR2: SGHNT, YYREEE (reference sequence). Trimming removed 0 bases from V and 4 bases from J; junction bases left unmatched: 3. CDR3 coding DNA: TGTGCCAGCAGCTTGGGGGACAGGGAGGCAGATACGCAGTATTTT. Protein product: CASSLGDREADTQYF.

CDR3 amino acids: CATSRDRFYEQYF. CDR3 in DNA: TGTGCCACCAGCAGAGATCGGTTCTACGAGCAGTACTTC. The rearrangement uses TRBV15 and TRBJ2-7, with D hard to call. The CDR3 is made up of 13 amino acids. Trimming left V 0 bases short and J 3 bases short, with 6 bases between. CDR1 and CDR2 from the germline V gene are LNHNV and YYDKDF (reference sequence).

The CDR3 reads CASKGTGVLYEQYF. Written as DNA, the CDR3 is TGTGCCAGCAAAGGGACAGGAGTTCTCTACGAGCAGTACTTC. The chain is built from TRBV2 and TRBJ2-7; the match to TRBD1 covers 8 bases. The V segment lost 7 bases and the J segment 3 bases; nucleotides outside the gene matches: 8. CDR3 length: 14 residues. Germline CDR1 reads SNHLY; CDR2 reads FYNNEI.

The chain carries TRBV19 and TRBJ2-7; tentatively, D is TRBD1 (6 bases). In germline, CDR1 is LNHDA, CDR2 SQIVND (reference sequence). The CDR3 has 14 residues. V lost 6 bases and J 6 bases, leaving 18 bases between the germline ends. CDR3 in amino acids: CASRATGPRGEQYF. The CDR3 DNA follows: TGTGCCAGTAGGGCCACAGGGCCCCGGGGCGAGCAGTACTTC.

This clone is a singleton in its sample. The genes are TRBV3-1 (or the pseudogene TRBV3-2) and TRBJ2-7, with TRBD2 matching 8 bases. Germline CDR1 reads LGHDT; CDR2 reads YNNKEL (reference sequence). V lost 0 bases and J lost 3; bases outside the gene matches: 4. The CDR3 runs 15 residues. The DNA of the CDR3 is TGTGCCAGCAGCCAAGATTATCGGGGGGGCTACGAGCAGTACTTC. Its translation: CASSQDYRGGYEQYF.

The chain carries TRBV19 and TRBJ2-1; 11 bases agree with TRBD2. This CDR3 comprises 16 residues. Germline V gives CDR1 LNHDA, CDR2 SQIVND (reference sequence). Unmatched junction bases numbered 4, after V lost 5 bases and J lost 1 base. CDR3 nucleotides: TGTGCCAGTAGTGTTAGCGGGAGGGGGTCCTACAATGAGCAGTTCTTC. This codes for CASSVSGRGSYNEQFF. Supplemented by reference TRBV19 and TRBJ2-1, the full variable domain reads DGGITQSPKYLFRKEGQNVTLSCEQNLNHDAMYWYRQDPGQGLRLIYYSQIVNDFQKGDIAEGYSVSREKKESFPLTVTSAQKNPTAFYLCASSVSGRGSYNEQFFGPGTRLTVL.

The chain uses TRBV6-6 and TRBJ1-1, with TRBD1 as a possible D gene (6 bases). This CDR3 is built from 11 residues. Germline values: CDR1 MNHNY, CDR2 SVGAGI (reference sequence). V shed 8 bases and J shed 11 bases, with 15 bases lying between them. The DNA of the CDR3 is TGTGCCAGCGGATCGGACAGCACTGCTTTCTTT. Translated, it gives CASGSDSTAFF.

This clone has at least ten counts. The CDR3 DNA sequence: TGTGCCAGCAGCGTCTCCCCGGGGAGCTACGAGCAGTACTTC. Protein sequence: CASSVSPGSYEQYF. The rearrangement links TRBV9 to TRBJ2-7, with a weak D call TRBD2 (5 bases). V was shortened by 2 bases and J by 3 bases, with 12 bases between the two germline ends. CDR1 and CDR2 (germline): SGDLS, YYNGEE. The CDR3 consists of 14 residues. Full variable domain (outside the CDR3, taken from reference TRBV9 and TRBJ2-7): DSGVTQTPKHLITATGQRVTLRCSPRSGDLSVYWYQQSLDQGLQFLIQYYNGEERAKGNILERFSAQQFPDLHSELNLSSLELGDSALYFCASSVSPGSYEQYFGPGTRLTVT.